This TCR beta chain was captured by sequencing in a study of T cells in Graves' hyperthyroidism and ophthalmopathy. Amplified regions were TCR beta CDR3 sequences from RNA transcripts. HTBI primers were employed in a first-round RT-PCR of the TCR CDR3. One entry per CDR3 protein, called by TCRdb with MiXCR from the multiplex PCR reads. The repertoire holds under 650,000 distinct CDR3 sequences, with roughly 17% as singletons. CDR3 length: 11 amino acids. Germline loops: CDR1 SQVTM, CDR2 ANQGSEA. V shed 7 bases and J shed 10 bases, with 16 bases lying between them. This clonotype was seen a few times. This sequence was found in a woman aged 25 to 45 with Graves' hyperthyroidism. The source material was blood. The chain uses TRBV29-1 and TRBJ1-1, with TRBD1 as a possible D gene (5 bases). The CDR3 here is CSGDQTAGAFF. CDR3 in DNA: TGCAGCGGTGATCAGACAGCGGGAGCTTTCTTT.